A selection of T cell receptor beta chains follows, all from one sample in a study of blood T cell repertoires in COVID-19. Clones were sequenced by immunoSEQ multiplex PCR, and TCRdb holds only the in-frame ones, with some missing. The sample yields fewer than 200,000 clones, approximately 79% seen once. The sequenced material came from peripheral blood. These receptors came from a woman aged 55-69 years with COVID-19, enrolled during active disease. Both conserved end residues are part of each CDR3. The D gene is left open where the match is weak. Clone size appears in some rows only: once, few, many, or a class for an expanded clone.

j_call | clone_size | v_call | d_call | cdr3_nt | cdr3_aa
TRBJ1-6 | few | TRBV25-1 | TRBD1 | TGTGCCAGCAGTCCACAGGGGGGCTATAATTCACCCCTCCACTTT | CASSPQGGYNSPLHF
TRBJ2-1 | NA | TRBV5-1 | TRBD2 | TGCGCCAGCAGCTTGGATACTAGCGGGGATCCCTACAATGAGCAGTTCTTC | CASSLDTSGDPYNEQFF
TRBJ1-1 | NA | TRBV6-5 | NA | TGTGCCAGCAACTCGGACATCCGGGGGACTGAAGCTTTCTTT | CASNSDIRGTEAFF
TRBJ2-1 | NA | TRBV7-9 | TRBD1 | TGTGCCAGCAGCTCCCGGACAGGGCCCCAAGGGGGGTTCTTC | CASSSRTGPQGGFF
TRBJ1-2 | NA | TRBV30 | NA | TGTGCCTGGCGGGGGGTGGGCGCGGGGGCTTATGGCTACACCTTC | CAWRGVGAGAYGYTF
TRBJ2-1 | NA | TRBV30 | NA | TGTGCCTGGACCCGGTACAATGAGCAGTTCTTC | CAWTRYNEQFF
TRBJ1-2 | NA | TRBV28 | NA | TGTGCCAGCAGGGAGGGGGGGACTAACTATGGCTACACCTTC | CASREGGTNYGYTF
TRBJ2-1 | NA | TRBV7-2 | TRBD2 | TGTGCCAGCAGCTTAGAGGTAGCGGGAGGGAAGAATGAGCAGTTCTTC | CASSLEVAGGKNEQFF
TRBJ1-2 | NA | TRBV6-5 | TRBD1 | TGTGCCAGCAATCCCGGGACAGGGAGCGGTGGCTACACCTTC | CASNPGTGSGGYTF
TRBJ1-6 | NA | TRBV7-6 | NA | TGTGCCAGCAGCTTAGATCCGGAAGGGGTTTCACCCCTCCACTTT | CASSLDPEGVSPLHF
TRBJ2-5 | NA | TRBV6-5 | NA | TGTGCCAGCCTTGGGGGCCTACGGGAGACCCAGTACTTC | CASLGGLRETQYF
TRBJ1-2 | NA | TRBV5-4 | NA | TGTGCCAGCAGCTTGAGGAGGGGCCCGCGGTATGGCTACACCTTC | CASSLRRGPRYGYTF
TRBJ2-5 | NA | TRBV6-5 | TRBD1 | TGTGCCAGCAGTTACTCGGGGACAGGGTACCAAGAGACCCAGTACTTC | CASSYSGTGYQETQYF
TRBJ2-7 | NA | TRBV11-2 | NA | TGTGCCAGCAGCCTGGGGCAGGGGGGAACCTACGAGCAGTACTTC | CASSLGQGGTYEQYF
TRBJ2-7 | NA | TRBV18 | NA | TGTGCCAGCTCACCTACAACCGGTGAGGCCTGTTACTTC | CASSPTTGEACYF
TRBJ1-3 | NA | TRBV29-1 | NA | TGCAGCGTGCGGCAGGGGTTCGGAAACACCATATATTTT | CSVRQGFGNTIYF
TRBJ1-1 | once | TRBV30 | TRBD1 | TGTGCCTGGACGACAGGGGGCAGAGTGAACACTGAAGCTTTCTTT | CAWTTGGRVNTEAFF
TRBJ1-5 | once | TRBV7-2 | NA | TGTGCCAGCAGCAGGGGGAATCAGCCCCAGCATTTT | CASSRGNQPQHF
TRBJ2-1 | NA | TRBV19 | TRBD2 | TGTGCCAGCCCTGGGGGGCTAGCGGGAGATAATGAGCAGTTCTTC | CASPGGLAGDNEQFF
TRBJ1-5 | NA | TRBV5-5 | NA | TGTGCCAGCAGCTTGGTAGCCAGGGCGGCCAATCAGCCCCAGCATTTT | CASSLVARAANQPQHF
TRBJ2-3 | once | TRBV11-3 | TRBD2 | TGTGCCAGCAGCTTAAGACTAGCGGGAACCACAGATACGCAGTATTTT | CASSLRLAGTTDTQYF
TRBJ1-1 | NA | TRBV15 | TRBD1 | TGTGCCACCAGCAGGGGGGACAGGCCGAACACTGAAGCTTTCTTT | CATSRGDRPNTEAFF
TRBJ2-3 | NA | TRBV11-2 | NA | TGTGCCAGCAGCTTCGCAGGGAATACAGATACGCAGTATTTT | CASSFAGNTDTQYF
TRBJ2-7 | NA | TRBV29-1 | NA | TGCAGCGGGGGGGCCCAGGGGACCTACGAGCAGTACTTC | CSGGAQGTYEQYF
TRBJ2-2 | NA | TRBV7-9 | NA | TGTGCCAGCAGCTTAGCGTTAGCGGCAACCACCGGGGAGCTGTTTTTT | CASSLALAATTGELFF
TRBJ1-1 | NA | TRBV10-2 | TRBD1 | TGCGCCAGCACCCCGGACAGGGTGAACACTGAAGCTTTCTTT | CASTPDRVNTEAFF
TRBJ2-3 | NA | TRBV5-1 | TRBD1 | TGCGCCAGCAGCTACGGACAGGGGCGGGGGGATACGCAGTATTTT | CASSYGQGRGDTQYF
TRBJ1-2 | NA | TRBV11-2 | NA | TGTGCCAGCAGCCCCGTCCGCTCCAGTAACTATGGCTACACCTTC | CASSPVRSSNYGYTF
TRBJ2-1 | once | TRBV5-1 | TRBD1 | TGCGCCAGCAGCAGGGGACAGGGACACTCCTACAATGAGCAGTTCTTC | CASSRGQGHSYNEQFF
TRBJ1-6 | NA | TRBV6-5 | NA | TGTGCCAGTCAGGGCGAGGATTCACCCCTCCACTTT | CASQGEDSPLHF
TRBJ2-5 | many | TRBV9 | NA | TGTGCCAGCAGCGTAGGAGGGGGGGCGGAGACCCAGTACTTC | CASSVGGGAETQYF
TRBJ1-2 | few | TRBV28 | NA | TGTGCCAGCAGTTCAATAGGGGGTCTGTATGCGTATGGCTACACCTTC | CASSSIGGLYAYGYTF
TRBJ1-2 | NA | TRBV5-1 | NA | TGCGCCAGCAGCTTAAGGGGGGGATCTTGGGATGGCTACACCTTC | CASSLRGGSWDGYTF
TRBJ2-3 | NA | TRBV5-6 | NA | TGTGCCAGCAGCTTGGATGCAGGGGCGCTTATCACAGATACGCAGTATTTT | CASSLDAGALITDTQYF
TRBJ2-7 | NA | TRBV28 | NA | TGTGCCACCTTGAGTAGTCTTAGCTCCTACGAGCAGTACTTC | CATLSSLSSYEQYF
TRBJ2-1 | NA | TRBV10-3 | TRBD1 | TGTGCCATCACACCCGGACAGGGGTCCTACAATGAGCAGTTCTTC | CAITPGQGSYNEQFF
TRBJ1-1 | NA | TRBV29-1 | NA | TGCAGCGTTGAAGATAGGGGGACTGAAGCTTTCTTT | CSVEDRGTEAFF
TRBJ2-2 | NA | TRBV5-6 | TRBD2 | TGTGCCAGCAGCTTGACTAGCGGGACTCTCGGGGAGCTGTTTTTT | CASSLTSGTLGELFF
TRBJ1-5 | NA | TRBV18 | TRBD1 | TGTGCCAGCTCACCACCCGGGACAGGTACCCAGCCCCAGCATTTT | CASSPPGTGTQPQHF
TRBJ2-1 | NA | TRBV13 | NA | TGTGCCAGCAGCTTAGAAGGTTCAGGGGTCAATGAGCAGTTCTTC | CASSLEGSGVNEQFF
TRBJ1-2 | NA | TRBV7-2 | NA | TGTGCCAGCAGCTTAGCGCTCAGGGCTGACTATGGCTACACCTTC | CASSLALRADYGYTF
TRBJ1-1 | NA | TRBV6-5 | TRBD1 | TGTGCCAGCAGCCGACAGGGGTTGGGCACTGAAGCTTTCTTT | CASSRQGLGTEAFF